These 27 T cell receptor beta chains share one sample of origin, sequenced in a study of blood T cell repertoires in COVID-19 (dated by TCRdb to 2018 to 2020). Library preparation employed the immunoSEQ multiplex PCR assay. TCRdb retrieved this table from immuneACCESS and kept in-frame rearrangements only. Not all clones are present; in checked studies, unresolved V genes account for under half, and no reason is known for the remainder. The sample table records approximately 250,000 clones; 65% to 85% of these occur just once. Over 4.5% of the sample is in the top ten clones. The sample comprised peripheral blood. These receptors originate from a human donor in a cohort sampled during active COVID-19.

The chain uses TRBV6-5 and TRBJ2-2; D is perhaps TRBD1 (6 bases). Trimming took 0 bases from V and 2 from J, leaving 10 bases between them. The germline CDR1 and CDR2 sequences are MNHEY and SVGAGI. This CDR3 has 16 residues. The CDR3 region is CASSYSRGGNTGELFF. CDR3 sequence (DNA): TGTGCCAGCAGTTACTCGAGAGGGGGAAACACCGGGGAGCTGTTTTTT.

The chain couples TRBV4-1 to TRBJ1-5; maybe TRBD1 (5 bases). V was cut by 2 bases and J by 0 bases, with 8 bases left in between. Germline V gives CDR1 MGHRA, CDR2 YSYEKL. The CDR3 is 15 residues long. The CDR3 DNA reads TGCGCCAGCAGCCAATGGGGCTCTAGCAATCAGCCCCAGCATTTT. This translates into CASSQWGSSNQPQHF.

The rearrangement uses TRBV6-1 and TRBJ1-2; weak D call: TRBD1 (5 bases). The CDR3 has 12 amino acids. CDR1 and CDR2 (germline): MNHNS, SASEGT. Trimming pared 1 base from V and 7 bases from J, leaving 7 bases between. The CDR3 DNA follows: TGTGCCAGCAGTGAAGTAGGGGCTGGCTACACCTTC. Translation gives CASSEVGAGYTF.

The chain joins TRBV14 to TRBJ1-1; perhaps TRBD1 as D (6 bases). V lost 2 bases and J lost 1, with 11 bases in between. The CDR3 has 15 residues. Germline loops: CDR1 SGHDN, CDR2 FVKESK. The CDR3 DNA follows: TGTGCCAGCAGCCAACAGGGGTGGGGGAACACTGAAGCTTTCTTT. It translates to CASSQQGWGNTEAFF.

As concerns this clone: One junction end disagrees with the germline gene, perhaps due to a read error. The CDR3 reads CATSLRVTTRLYQETQYF. For the CDR3, the DNA is TGTGCCACCAGTTTGCGGGTAACGACAAGGTTGTACCAAGAGACCCAGTACTTC. The chain has TRBV27 and TRBJ2-5; maybe TRBD2 (5 bases). The CDR3 loop spans 18 amino acids. Germline V gives CDR1 MNHEY, CDR2 SMNVEV (reference sequence).

V gene TRBV5-1 combines with J gene TRBJ2-5, with D hard to call. Germline V gene sequence: CDR1 SGHRS, CDR2 YFSETQ. CDR3 length equals 16 residues. V lost 1 base and J 4 bases, leaving 17 bases between the germline ends. The CDR3: CASSLRIDHPGETQYF. CDR3 DNA sequence: TGCGCCAGCAGCTTGCGCATAGACCACCCAGGAGAGACCCAGTACTTC.

This chain joins TRBV11-3 and TRBJ2-7; the D is unclear. The CDR3 has 13 amino acids. Trimming removed 3 bases from V and 6 bases from J, with 12 bases in between. Germline V lookup: CDR1 SGHNT, CDR2 YENEEA. CDR3 residues: CASSLVFSGEQYF. The CDR3 DNA reads as TGTGCCAGCAGCTTGGTGTTTTCAGGCGAGCAGTACTTC.

This chain connects TRBV2 to TRBJ1-1; D gene ambiguous. Trimming shortened V by 4 bases and J by 5 bases, and 11 bases separated the two germline ends. Germline V gene lookup returns CDR1 SNHLY and CDR2 FYNNEI. This CDR3 has 13 residues. DNA of the CDR3: TGTGCCAGCAGTGTGGAACGGAGGACTGAAGCTTTCTTT. Encoded protein: CASSVERRTEAFF.

This clone appeared once. In nucleotides, the CDR3 is TGTGCCAGCAGTCCCCTGCCCGGACAGGGGACGGGAGAGACCCAGTACTTC. Protein: CASSPLPGQGTGETQYF. The chain has TRBV25-1 and TRBJ2-5; 9 bases line up with TRBD1. From germline, CDR1 is MGHDK and CDR2 SYGVNS. This CDR3 region has 17 residues. Unmatched junction bases numbered 14, after V lost 5 bases and J lost 4 bases.

The chain couples TRBV11-3 to TRBJ2-7; D is possibly TRBD2 (7 bases). This CDR3 comprises 13 residues. V was trimmed by 5 bases and J by 5 bases, leaving 13 bases between them. CDR1 is SGHNT and CDR2 is YENEEA in the germline V gene. The CDR3 spells CASSQRGADEQYF. The CDR3 region has the DNA TGTGCCAGCAGCCAACGGGGGGCGGACGAGCAGTACTTC.

V is TRBV7-9 and J is TRBJ2-5; 14 bases map to TRBD2. This CDR3 has 16 amino acids. Germline values: CDR1 SEHNR, CDR2 FQNEAQ (reference sequence). J gave up 4 bases and V 5 bases, and 6 bases lay outside the gene matches. The CDR3 DNA follows: TGTGCCAGCAGCAGCCCGGGACTAGCGGGGGTAGAGACCCAGTACTTC. Its translation: CASSSPGLAGVETQYF.

The J gene is TRBJ2-7, the V gene TRBV2; 15 positions agree with TRBD2. The CDR3 is 17 residues long. The V and J ends lost 5 bases and 5 bases, in that order; junction bases with no gene match: 10. CDR1 and CDR2 from the germline V gene are SNHLY and FYNNEI. CDR3 amino acids: CASSTGTSGRTSHEQYF. The CDR3 DNA reads TGTGCCAGCAGTACCGGGACTAGCGGGAGGACAAGCCACGAGCAGTACTTC.

The chain's CDR3 is CASSSQTSGPQYF. The CDR3 DNA is TGTGCCAGCAGTTCCCAGACTAGCGGGCCGCAGTATTTT. The chain recombines TRBV27 with TRBJ2-3; 10 bases align to TRBD2. Germline CDR1 reads MNHEY; CDR2 reads SMNVEV (reference sequence). The CDR3 is 13 residues long. V was pared by 4 bases and J by 10 bases, with 5 bases of the junction left unmatched.

This chain connects TRBV5-1 to TRBJ2-2; the D gene is possibly TRBD1 (5 bases). CDR3 length: 16 amino acids. With 0 bases removed from V and 1 base from J, the gap between germline ends came to 10 bases. Germline values: CDR1 SGHRS, CDR2 YFSETQ. The CDR3 sequence is CASSLGVQGNTGELFF. The CDR3 DNA reads TGCGCCAGCAGCTTGGGGGTTCAGGGGAACACCGGGGAGCTGTTTTTT.

This clone was counted a single time. This chain links TRBV3-1 (or the pseudogene TRBV3-2) with TRBJ1-6; D might be TRBD1 (5 bases). CDR3 size: 15 residues. Germline assignment: CDR1 LGHDT and CDR2 YNNKEL (reference sequence). Trimming stripped 0 bases from V and 10 bases from J, with 13 bases between. CDR3 in DNA: TGTGCCAGCAGCCAAGAGTGGGGGGTTAAGTCACCCCTCCACTTT. This codes for CASSQEWGVKSPLHF.

The chain combines TRBV4-1 with TRBJ1-5; no firm D call. The V end was cut by 1 base, the J end by 4 bases, with 5 bases between. The V gene's germline CDR1 is MGHRA and CDR2 YSYEKL. The CDR3 consists of 13 residues. CDR3 bases: TGCGCCAGCAGCCAAGCCATGAATCAGCCCCAGCATTTT. Translating it yields CASSQAMNQPQHF.

This chain joins TRBV7-9 and TRBJ1-4; TRBD1 matches at 7 bases. The junction had 3 bases not matched to a gene; V was cut back by 4 bases and J by 4 bases. CDR3 length: 14 amino acids. Germline assignment: CDR1 SEHNR and CDR2 FQNEAQ (reference sequence). CDR3 nucleotide sequence: TGTGCCAGCAGCTCAGGGGGGAGTAATGAAAAACTGTTTTTT. Encoded protein: CASSSGGSNEKLFF.

J is TRBJ2-2 and V is TRBV5-1; maybe TRBD1 (5 bases). The germline V gene has CDR1 SGHRS and CDR2 YFSETQ. The length of the CDR3 is 16 residues. V was shortened by 1 base and J by 2 bases, with 12 bases between the two germline ends. In DNA form, the CDR3 reads TGCGCCAGCAGCTTGTTTCCAGGGCTAAACACCGGGGAGCTGTTTTTT. Its protein is CASSLFPGLNTGELFF.

This chain joins TRBV6-4 and TRBJ2-2; no definite D call. The CDR3 loop spans 13 amino acids. Between the trimmed V and J ends, which lost 3 bases and 4 bases, there was a span of 6 bases. Looked up from germline, CDR1 is MRHNA and CDR2 is SNTAGT. CDR3 DNA sequence: TGTGCCAGCAGTGAACAAGTCACCGGGGAGCTGTTTTTT. Translating it yields CASSEQVTGELFF.

The chain joins TRBV5-6 to TRBJ2-3; D remains ambiguous. The germline V and J ends were trimmed by 1 base and 1 base, with 7 bases remaining between them. Germline-derived CDR1 and CDR2 are SGHDT and YYEEEE. CDR3 length equals 14 residues. This CDR3 is CASSLFRGTDTQYF. In DNA form, the CDR3 reads TGTGCCAGCAGCTTGTTTCGGGGCACAGATACGCAGTATTTT.

The chain recombines TRBV19 with TRBJ1-2; weak D call: TRBD1 (5 bases). Germline CDR1 reads LNHDA; CDR2 reads SQIVND (reference sequence). The CDR3 has 16 amino acids. Between the trimmed V and J ends, which lost 5 bases and 6 bases, there was a span of 22 bases. The CDR3 region is CASSRAGQGEGNGYTF. CDR3 DNA sequence: TGTGCCAGTAGTCGGGCAGGGCAAGGAGAAGGGAATGGCTACACCTTC.

The chain uses TRBV5-4 and TRBJ2-7, with 7 bases aligning to TRBD1. This CDR3 is built from 15 residues. Per the germline V gene, CDR1 is SGHNT and CDR2 is YYREEE (reference sequence). Trimming cost V 0 bases and J 5 bases; bases outside gene matches: 8. The CDR3 sequence is CASSLAGRGKNEQYF. As DNA, the CDR3 is TGTGCCAGCAGCTTGGCCGGCAGGGGGAAGAACGAGCAGTACTTC.

This rearrangement joins TRBV5-1 to TRBJ1-1; D ambiguous. Germline V gives CDR1 SGHRS, CDR2 YFSETQ. V was pared by 4 bases and J by 7 bases, with 17 bases between. This CDR3 has 14 amino acids. Here the CDR3 reads CASSPVAKEGEAFF. The CDR3 DNA sequence: TGCGCCAGCAGCCCGGTAGCAAAGGAAGGTGAAGCTTTCTTT.

The gene calls are TRBV29-1 and TRBJ1-1; D not resolved. The germline V gene encodes CDR1 SQVTM and CDR2 ANQGSEA. V was shortened by 4 bases and J by 2 bases, with 14 bases between the two germline ends. There are 14 residues in the CDR3. The CDR3 sequence: CSVVGQKSNTEAFF. The CDR3 region has the DNA TGCAGCGTTGTTGGGCAGAAAAGCAACACTGAAGCTTTCTTT.

The CDR3 sequence is CASGKRDTYTGELFF. The CDR3 DNA follows: TGTGCTAGTGGAAAGCGGGACACGTACACCGGGGAGCTGTTTTTT. The chain has TRBV12-5 and TRBJ2-2; D is possibly TRBD2 (7 bases). The germline V gene encodes CDR1 LGHNT and CDR2 FRNRAP. Trimming left V 6 bases short and J 3 bases short, with 14 bases between. The CDR3 consists of 15 residues.

This clone came up once. The gene calls are TRBV6-5 and TRBJ1-6, with a weak D call TRBD1 (6 bases). V was cut by 5 bases and J by 7 bases, with 12 bases left in between. Germline-derived CDR1 and CDR2 are MNHEY and SVGAGI. The CDR3 consists of 14 residues. CDR3 sequence (DNA): TGTGCCAGCAGTACTGCAGGGGCGAATTCACCCCTCCACTTT. Encoded protein: CASSTAGANSPLHF.

The rearrangement links TRBV9 to TRBJ1-6, with 12 bases matching TRBD1. Germline trimming cut 0 bases from V and 9 bases from J; bases unmatched to any gene: 10. Germline CDR1 SGDLS, CDR2 YYNGEE. This CDR3 has 18 residues. The CDR3 DNA reads TGTGCCAGCAGCGTAGCCGGGGGGACAGGGGGCTTAAGTTCACCCCTCCACTTT. It yields the protein CASSVAGGTGGLSSPLHF.